The 7 T cell receptor beta chains presented below share a single source sample, sequenced in a study of T cells in Graves' hyperthyroidism and ophthalmopathy. TCR beta CDR3 region amplification was performed from RNA transcripts. The HTBI set primed first-round TCR CDR3 RT-PCR. TCRdb re-analysed the multiplex PCR reads in MiXCR, keeping a single row per CDR3 protein. The table shows 360,000 or so distinct CDR3 sequences, with around a sixth occurring only once. Sample: blood. These receptors originate from a middle-aged woman with Graves' ophthalmopathy.

This clonotype was seen many times. The chain employs TRBV6-2 or TRBV6-3 and TRBJ2-5; D is undetermined. The V gene lost 0 bases and the J gene lost 1 base, with 12 bases spanning the gap. CDR1 and CDR2 (germline): MNHEY, SVGEGT. This CDR3 has 16 residues. CDR3 sequence: CASSYSAGASQETQYF. In nucleotides, the CDR3 is TGTGCCAGCAGTTACTCGGCAGGAGCATCCCAAGAGACCCAGTACTTC.

Comments on this clonotype: Sequence at one end of the junction differs from germline and may be a read error. V is TRBV20-1 and J is TRBJ1-1, with D tentatively TRBD1 (5 bases). The CDR3 consists of 16 residues. Per germline, CDR1 DFQATT and CDR2 SNEGSKA (reference sequence). CDR3 DNA sequence: TGCAGTGCTAGGGGGCGGATCAATTCCCTGAACACTGAAGCTTCCTTT. Residues: CSARGRINSLNTEASF.

This clonotype appeared many times. V usage is TRBV24-1 and J usage is TRBJ2-5; no firm D call. The V gene lost 4 bases and the J gene lost 1 base, with 9 bases spanning the gap. Germline V lookup: CDR1 KGHDR, CDR2 SFDVKD. The CDR3 is 14 residues long. The CDR3 spells CATSDPGTQETQYF. CDR3 sequence (DNA): TGTGCCACCAGTGACCCCGGTACCCAAGAGACCCAGTACTTC.

In this sample, this clonotype turned up many times. The V call is TRBV7-8, the J call TRBJ2-7, with D perhaps TRBD1 (5 bases). Germline V gene lookup returns CDR1 SGHVS and CDR2 FQNEAQ. CDR3 length equals 15 residues. V lost 7 bases and J 4 bases, leaving 20 bases between the germline ends. The CDR3, as DNA: TGTGCCAGCACCCTAAACCAGGGAAAGACTTACGAGCAGTACTTC. Its protein product is CASTLNQGKTYEQYF.

In this sample, this clonotype turned up many times. The chain uses TRBV14 and TRBJ1-1; 9 bases line up with TRBD1. Germline CDR1 SGHDN, CDR2 FVKESK. V was pared by 4 bases and J by 5 bases, with 5 bases of the junction left unmatched. The CDR3 sequence is 14 residues long. The CDR3 bases are TGTGCCAGCAGCCCCTCGACAGGGGGGACTGAAGCTTTCTTT. Amino acid sequence: CASSPSTGGTEAFF. Full variable domain (missing parts from reference TRBV14 and TRBJ1-1): EAGVTQFPSHSVIEKGQTVTLRCDPISGHDNLYWYRRVMGKEIKFLLHFVKESKQDESGMPNNRFLAERTGGTYSTLKVQPAELEDSGVYFCASSPSTGGTEAFFGQGTRLTVV.

This clonotype was observed many times. The chain has TRBV7-6 and TRBJ1-2, with D perhaps TRBD1 (6 bases). Germline loops: CDR1 SGHVS, CDR2 FNYEAQ. The CDR3 is 16 residues long. Trimming removed 3 bases at V and 2 bases at J, with 16 bases between. The CDR3, as DNA: TGTGCCAGCAGCTTTACGACAGGCCAAATAAACTATGGCTACACCTTC. It encodes CASSFTTGQINYGYTF.

The chain has TRBV25-1 and TRBJ1-2; D may be TRBD1 (5 bases). The ends were cut back, 6 bases at V and 3 bases at J, with 17 bases in the middle. The CDR3 is 15 residues long. CDR1 is MGHDK and CDR2 is SYGVNS in the germline V gene. CDR3 protein: CASSQRDGSDYGYTF. The CDR3 region has the DNA TGTGCCAGCAGCCAGCGGGACGGTTCGGACTATGGCTACACCTTC.